This paragraph reports one TCR beta chain. Trimming stripped 4 bases from V and 8 bases from J, with 14 bases between. This CDR3 has 13 residues. This record belongs to a study of early stage breast cancer tumors. Blood replicates held 0.5 ug DNA, tumor or normal breast around 1.5 ug, two each. Only in-frame clones appear in the TCRdb table, and some are missing; sequencing was by immunoSEQ multiplex PCR. The sample yields over 25,000 clones, under 75% seen once. V usage is TRBV5-3 and J usage is TRBJ2-3; either TRBD1 or TRBD2 may supply D (5 bases each). TRBV5-3 is an ORF for which the function is uncertain. The receptor's source is a person aged 50-59 years with breast cancer. Sequencing was done on a sample of blood. CDR3 residues: CARSPSRGTTQYF. CDR3 DNA: TGTGCCAGAAGCCCATCCCGAGGGACTACGCAGTATTTT.